The T cell receptor beta chain described here comes from a study of radiotherapy plus CTLA-4 blockade in lung cancer. Across the whole study: Disease control reached over 30%, with objective responses in 15% to 20%. Study outcomes and limitations: Among reported predictors of response, early blood T cell clone dynamics with interferon-beta performed best. Tumor-origin TCR clones grew in blood after radiotherapy plus ipilimumab.

The table lists this clone with a few counts. The antigen is not known. CTLA-4 blockade with ipilimumab, together with focal radiation, was given to patients with chemo-refractory metastatic non-small-cell lung cancer. Libraries were prepared by immunoSEQ multiplex PCR; TCRdb keeps only in-frame clonotypes and omits some of them. The top ten clones hold over 20% of a sample with around 45,000 clones, less than 75% of them seen once. CDR1 is SGHRS and CDR2 is YFSETQ in the germline V gene. The CDR3 is 13 residues long. The V end lost 4 bases, the J end lost 7 bases, and 11 bases lay between the germline ends.

This chain joins TRBV5-1 and TRBJ1-4, with a tentative D call TRBD1 (5 bases). The receptor was derived from a human donor with non-small cell lung cancer who had a partial response to radiotherapy plus ipilimumab. The specimen was peripheral blood, collected from a patient treated with radiotherapy plus ipilimumab. The CDR3 loop is CASSPPGGEKLFF. The CDR3 region has the DNA TGCGCCAGCAGCCCCCCGGGGGGTGAAAAACTGTTTTTT.